These 2 T cell receptor beta chains were all obtained from the same sample, sequenced in a study of control samples from healthy donors and cancer patients (dated by TCRdb to 2020 to 2022). Receptor libraries were prepared by the immunoSEQ multiplex PCR assay. This is the immuneACCESS table as TCRdb keeps it, with only in-frame sequences that have V and J called. A part of the clones is gone; compared with another copy, unresolved V genes explain less than half, and the rest is unexplained. A total of 110,000 or so clones appear in this sample, about 89% of them only once. The ten top clones hold around 17% of the sample. Sequencing was carried out using blood. These receptor sequences come from a woman aged 45-59 years in good health.

V and J are TRBV7-2 and TRBJ1-2; D is perhaps TRBD1 (5 bases). Germline lookup yields CDR1 SGHTA and CDR2 FQGNSA. V was shortened by 1 base and J by 13 bases, with 13 bases between the two germline ends. The CDR3 is 12 amino acids. The CDR3, as DNA: TGTGCCAGCAGCTTAGGGGGCCTGGGGTTCACCTTC. Translated, it gives CASSLGGLGFTF. Using reference TRBV7-2 and TRBJ1-2 for the parts outside the CDR3, the full variable domain is GAGVSQSPSNKVTEKGKDVELRCDPISGHTALYWYRQSLGQGLEFLIYFQGNSAPDKSGLPSDRFSAERTGGSVSTLTIQRTQQEDSAVYLCASSLGGLGFTFGSGTRLTVV.

V and J are TRBV2 and TRBJ2-7; D may be TRBD1 (6 bases). Germline-derived CDR1 and CDR2 are SNHLY and FYNNEI. The CDR3 is 12 residues long. Trimming left V 6 bases short and J 6 bases short, with 12 bases between. CDR3 sequence reads: CASRDSRAEQYF. As DNA, the CDR3 is TGTGCCAGCAGGGACAGTCGAGCCGAGCAGTACTTC.